Each of the 17 T cell receptor beta chains below was sequenced from the same sample in a study of beta chain features in type 1 diabetes. These receptors have no identified antigens. The isolated RNA, all of it, was reverse transcribed, so expressed TCRB transcripts were what got sequenced. TCRdb's copy holds only in-frame clones and misses some; the assay was immunoSEQ multiplex PCR. The sample has about 710,000 clones, over 12% seen once. Points from the study as a whole: Shorter TCRB CDR3s, moderately but significantly so, marked every one of the four CD4+ subsets in Type 1 diabetes patients.

Sequencing was carried out using naive CD4+ T cells from blood. These receptors were taken from a man between 18 and 29 years old with type 1 diabetes.

The sample holds a few counts of this clone. The chain carries TRBV28 and TRBJ1-2; no firm D call. The CDR3 is 14 residues long. CDR1 is MDHEN and CDR2 is SYDVKM in the germline V gene. Trimming removed 4 bases from V and 2 bases from J, with 11 bases in between. The CDR3 nucleotides read TGTGCCAGCAGTTCTTCTGCGGAAAACTATGGCTACACCTTC. It specifies CASSSSAENYGYTF.

This clone was detected only a few times. The gene calls are TRBV9 and TRBJ2-1; tentatively, D is TRBD2 (6 bases). Deletions cut 3 bases from V and 6 bases from J, with 19 bases between. The CDR3 totals 16 residues. The germline V gene has CDR1 SGDLS and CDR2 YYNGEE. The CDR3 here is CASSEGIGSPGNEQFF. The CDR3 DNA reads TGTGCCAGCAGCGAGGGGATCGGGAGCCCCGGCAATGAGCAGTTCTTC.

A word on this clone: The same CDR3 also results from other DNA sequences found in this sample. The J gene is TRBJ2-7, the V gene TRBV30, with a possible D match to TRBD1 (5 bases). Trimming pared 2 bases from V and 4 bases from J, leaving 6 bases between. Per germline, CDR1 GTSNPN and CDR2 SVGIG (reference sequence). The CDR3 extends over 11 amino acids. The chain's CDR3 is CAWSSGYEQYF. In DNA, the CDR3 is TGTGCCTGGAGTTCAGGGTACGAGCAGTACTTC.

The chain recombines TRBV7-9 with TRBJ2-3, with unresolved D. Germline V gives CDR1 SEHNR, CDR2 FQNEAQ (reference sequence). The CDR3 is 15 amino acids. Trimming pared 5 bases from V and 0 bases from J, leaving 12 bases between. Here the CDR3 reads CASSPKSGSTDTQYF. The CDR3 nucleotides are TGTGCCAGCAGCCCAAAGTCGGGCAGCACAGATACGCAGTATTTT.

This clone was detected a few times. The chain links TRBV7-9 to TRBJ2-1; TRBD1 agrees at 12 bases. Per germline, CDR1 SEHNR and CDR2 FQNEAQ (reference sequence). J lost 8 bases, V lost 3 bases, and 5 bases had no gene match. The CDR3 covers 15 residues. CDR3 loop: CASSLPGQGADEQFF. CDR3 DNA: TGTGCCAGCAGCTTGCCGGGACAGGGGGCCGATGAGCAGTTCTTC.

The chain couples TRBV7-6 to TRBJ2-2; 10 positions agree with TRBD1. The ends lost 4 bases at V and 5 bases at J; junction bases unmatched: 4. The CDR3 is made up of 15 amino acids. CDR1 SGHVS and CDR2 FNYEAQ come from the germline V gene. CDR3 in DNA: TGTGCCAGCAGCTCCCGGACAGGGGGAACCGGGGAGCTGTTTTTT. Amino acid sequence: CASSSRTGGTGELFF.

This clone was detected only a few times. The V call is TRBV9, the J call TRBJ2-1, with a possible D match to TRBD1 (5 bases). Per the germline V gene, CDR1 is SGDLS and CDR2 is YYNGEE. Trimming took off 1 base at V and 3 bases at J, with 11 bases between the two ends. The CDR3 has 15 residues. The CDR3 sequence: CASSVKQVDYNEQFF. In DNA form, the CDR3 reads TGTGCCAGCAGCGTAAAACAGGTAGACTACAATGAGCAGTTCTTC.

This chain links TRBV9 with TRBJ2-3, with 14 bases lining up with TRBD2. Germline loops: CDR1 SGDLS, CDR2 YYNGEE. The V gene end was trimmed by 2 bases and the J gene end by 0 bases; junction bases not matched to a gene: 2. The CDR3 spans 17 residues. CDR3 sequence: CASSVGTSGGSTDTQYF. The DNA of the CDR3 is TGTGCCAGCAGCGTGGGGACTAGCGGGGGTAGCACAGATACGCAGTATTTT.

The chain joins TRBV7-9 to TRBJ1-1; 7 nucleotides agree with TRBD1. Germline trimming cut 4 bases from V and 9 bases from J; bases unmatched to any gene: 2. The germline gives CDR1 SEHNR, CDR2 FQNEAQ (reference sequence). The CDR3 extends over 11 amino acids. CDR3 region: CASSSGQQAFF. CDR3 nucleotides: TGTGCCAGCAGCTCGGGACAGCAAGCTTTCTTT.

Only a few counts were recorded for this clone. The chain combines TRBV2 with TRBJ2-2; maybe TRBD1 (5 bases). V shed 7 bases and J shed 0 bases, with 6 bases lying between them. The germline gives CDR1 SNHLY, CDR2 FYNNEI. The CDR3 consists of 13 residues. CDR3 DNA sequence: TGTGCCAGCAAGGGGACGAACACCGGGGAGCTGTTTTTT. It specifies CASKGTNTGELFF.

This sequence joins TRBV9 and TRBJ2-7, with 9 bases matching TRBD1. CDR1 is SGDLS and CDR2 is YYNGEE in the germline V gene. The CDR3 is 15 residues long. V was clipped by 4 bases and J by 3 bases; unmatched bases: 8. The CDR3 nucleotides are TGTGCCAGCAGCAATGGACAGGGGACTCGCTACGAGCAGTACTTC. Translated, it gives CASSNGQGTRYEQYF.

Written as DNA, the CDR3 is TGTGCCAGCAGTTTCGGGGGTAGGAGAGTTACTGAAGCTTTCTTT. Translated: CASSFGGRRVTEAFF. The chain links TRBV28 to TRBJ1-1; tentatively, D is TRBD1 (5 bases). This CDR3 region has 15 residues. Germline CDR1 and CDR2: MDHEN and SYDVKM. V was cut by 3 bases and J by 5 bases, with 16 bases left in between. The variable domain in full, completed from reference TRBV28 and TRBJ1-1, reads DVKVTQSSRYLVKRTGEKVFLECVQDMDHENMFWYRQDPGLGLRLIYFSYDVKMKEKGDIPEGYSVSREKKERFSLILESASTNQTSMYLCASSFGGRRVTEAFFGQGTRLTVV.

This clone has only a few counts. In DNA, the CDR3 is TGTGCCAGCAGCGGGCGGAGGAACACAGATACGCAGTATTTT. It is translated as CASSGRRNTDTQYF. The chain has TRBV7-2 and TRBJ2-3; TRBD2 might be the D (5 bases). This CDR3 contains 14 residues. V lost 5 bases and J lost 2, with 11 bases in between. Germline-derived CDR1 and CDR2 are SGHTA and FQGNSA.

The chain carries TRBV5-4 and TRBJ1-1, with D possibly being TRBD1 (5 bases). The germline gives CDR1 SGHNT, CDR2 YYREEE (reference sequence). V was clipped by 5 bases and J by 0 bases, with 17 bases between them. The CDR3 is 16 amino acids. CDR3 sequence (DNA): TGTGCCAGCAGGATGGGGGTTGCTGCCATGAACACTGAAGCTTTCTTT. Protein: CASRMGVAAMNTEAFF.

V usage is TRBV15 and J usage is TRBJ1-5; possible D gene TRBD1, 5 bases. The ends were cut back, 5 bases at V and 9 bases at J, with 20 bases in the middle. The CDR3 totals 15 residues. In germline, CDR1 is LNHNV, CDR2 YYDKDF (reference sequence). The CDR3 here is CATSRRDGPLGPQHF. For the CDR3, the DNA is TGTGCCACCAGCCGTCGGGACGGCCCTTTAGGGCCCCAGCATTTT.

This chain's CDR3 is CASSLGQDSAGYGYTF. The CDR3 bases are TGTGCCAGCAGCTTGGGACAGGACTCTGCGGGCTATGGCTACACCTTC. The J gene is TRBJ1-2, the V gene TRBV5-4; D is possibly TRBD1 (6 bases). The CDR3 covers 16 residues. V was cut by 0 bases and J by 4 bases, with 16 bases left in between. Germline CDR1 and CDR2: SGHNT and YYREEE (reference sequence).

The CDR3 loop reads CASSEYWGREQFF. Here the CDR3 DNA reads TGTGCCAGCAGTGAATACTGGGGTCGCGAGCAGTTCTTC. The chain employs TRBV25-1 and TRBJ2-1; D gene uncertain. CDR1 is MGHDK and CDR2 is SYGVNS in the germline V gene. There are 13 residues in the CDR3. The V and J ends lost 0 bases and 10 bases respectively, with 10 bases between them.